The 20 T cell receptor beta chains below all came from one sample that was sequenced in a study of Tregs in tolerant kidney transplant recipients. Their recognized antigens are unknown. Method: immunoSEQ multiplex PCR; TCRdb's copy keeps in-frame clones and lacks some. The sample lists approximately 11,000 clones; roughly 89% were seen once. Specimen: Tregs from blood cultured with allogeneic cells, collected before the transplant. These receptors originate from a human patient who received a combined kidney and bone marrow transplant.

V usage is TRBV9 and J usage is TRBJ2-1, with 13 bases aligning to TRBD2. CDR3 length: 17 residues. Unmatched junction bases numbered 12, after V lost 4 bases and J lost 8 bases. The V gene's germline CDR1 is SGDLS and CDR2 YYNGEE. CDR3 sequence reads: CASSLALLAGGPDEQFF. CDR3 nucleotides: TGTGCCAGCAGCCTCGCCCTACTAGCGGGGGGGCCAGATGAGCAGTTCTTC.

The chain uses TRBV30 and TRBJ2-1; D is possibly TRBD1 (6 bases). This CDR3 comprises 15 residues. The germline V gene encodes CDR1 GTSNPN and CDR2 SVGIG (reference sequence). Trimming took 0 bases from V and 6 from J, leaving 15 bases between them. As DNA, the CDR3 is TGTGCCTGGAGTGTTAGGAACAGGGCCGGCAATGAGCAGTTCTTC. It encodes CAWSVRNRAGNEQFF. Filled out from reference TRBV30 and TRBJ2-1, the complete variable domain reads SQTIHQWPATLVQPVGSPLSLECTVEGTSNPNLYWYRQAAGRGLQLLFYSVGIGQISSEVPQNLSASRPQDRQFILSSKKLLLSDSGFYLCAWSVRNRAGNEQFFGPGTRLTVL.

J is TRBJ2-3 and V is TRBV27; 9 bases are shared with TRBD2. Trimming took 4 bases from V and 0 from J; bases not matched to a gene: 2. Germline V gene data show CDR1 as MNHEY and CDR2 as SMNVEV (reference sequence). The CDR3 is 15 residues long. The chain's CDR3 is CASSWAGGSTDTQYF. CDR3 nucleotides: TGTGCCAGCAGTTGGGCGGGAGGGAGCACAGATACGCAGTATTTT.

The rearrangement uses TRBV7-8 and TRBJ1-4; 9 bases line up with TRBD1. After removal of 3 bases from V and 7 bases from J, the junction contained 6 bases not matched to a gene. The CDR3 covers 15 residues. Germline assignment: CDR1 SGHVS and CDR2 FQNEAQ. Here the CDR3 DNA reads TGTGCCAGCAGCTTCCTGACAGGGGGTAGTGAAAAACTGTTTTTT. Amino acid sequence: CASSFLTGGSEKLFF.

This clone was seen more than once but under ten times. Other DNA sequences in this specimen translate into the identical CDR3. V is TRBV6-5 and J is TRBJ1-6; D might be TRBD1 (5 bases). Trimming shortened V by 2 bases and J by 3 bases, and 8 bases separated the two germline ends. CDR1 is MNHEY, CDR2 SVGAGI, per germline. The CDR3 sequence is 15 residues long. The CDR3 bases are TGTGCCAGCAGTTACGTGGGGGGCTATAATTCACCCCTCCACTTT. It codes for CASSYVGGYNSPLHF.

This clone occurred once. The J gene is TRBJ2-3, the V gene TRBV14; 8 bases are a match to TRBD2. This CDR3 has 16 residues. After removal of 3 bases from V and 0 bases from J, the junction contained 5 bases not matched to a gene. Germline-derived CDR1 and CDR2 are SGHDN and FVKESK. The CDR3 DNA is TGTGCCAGCAGCCAGCTAGCGGGTGCTAGCACAGATACGCAGTATTTT. Its translation is CASSQLAGASTDTQYF.

This chain connects TRBV4-1 to TRBJ2-6; D call uncertain. CDR3 size: 16 residues. From germline, CDR1 is MGHRA and CDR2 YSYEKL. Trimming removed 0 bases at V and 2 bases at J, with 8 bases between. DNA of the CDR3: TGCGCCAGCAGCCAAGAAATTCGGACTGGGGCCAACGTCCTGACTTTC. As protein: CASSQEIRTGANVLTF.

The chain is built from TRBV7-2 and TRBJ2-3; D is undetermined. Trimming stripped 1 base from V and 9 bases from J, with 8 bases between. Per the germline V gene, CDR1 is SGHTA and CDR2 is FQGNSA. CDR3 length equals 12 residues. CDR3 in amino acids: CASSLGVSTQYF. In DNA form, the CDR3 reads TGTGCCAGCAGCTTAGGCGTAAGCACGCAGTATTTT.

The CDR3 here is CASSPTRGGTVGQPQHF. DNA of the CDR3: TGTGCCAGCAGCCCGACAAGGGGGGGGACAGTAGGACAGCCCCAGCATTTT. The V call is TRBV7-6, the J call TRBJ1-5; 7 bases map to TRBD1. There are 17 residues in the CDR3. The germline V gene has CDR1 SGHVS and CDR2 FNYEAQ. Unmatched junction bases numbered 17, after V lost 5 bases and J lost 7 bases.

This clone appeared a single time. V gene TRBV18 combines with J gene TRBJ2-5; D is possibly TRBD2 (5 bases). Trimming took 2 bases from V and 5 from J, leaving 12 bases between them. The CDR3 runs 14 residues. Germline CDR1 and CDR2: KGHSH and LQKENI. The CDR3 here is CASSPSMSGETQYF. The CDR3 nucleotides read TGTGCCAGCTCACCATCTATGTCGGGGGAGACCCAGTACTTC.

The rearrangement links TRBV27 to TRBJ2-1; 9 positions match TRBD1. Germline assignment: CDR1 MNHEY and CDR2 SMNVEV (reference sequence). After removal of 10 bases from V and 6 bases from J, the junction contained 13 bases not matched to a gene. The CDR3 consists of 15 residues. The CDR3 sequence: CATRPGTGSFNEQFF. Written as DNA, the CDR3 is TGTGCCACCCGGCCCGGGACAGGGTCTTTCAATGAGCAGTTCTTC.

The chain combines TRBV5-5 with TRBJ2-7, with D perhaps given as TRBD1 or TRBD2 (5 bases each). This CDR3 spans 13 amino acids. V lost 8 bases, J lost 3 bases, and 15 bases lay in between. The germline V gene encodes CDR1 SGHKS and CDR2 YYEKEE (reference sequence). CDR3 residues: CASTSGADYEQYF. In DNA form, the CDR3 reads TGTGCCAGTACCTCCGGGGCGGACTACGAGCAGTACTTC.

This clone was found once. Other DNA sequences of this sample code for an identical CDR3. This chain uses TRBV9 with TRBJ1-3; maybe TRBD1 (5 bases). The CDR3 is 15 residues long. V lost 4 bases to trimming and J lost 3 bases, with 14 bases between them. Germline loops: CDR1 SGDLS, CDR2 YYNGEE. In DNA, the CDR3 is TGTGCCAGCAGCCCGCGGGGGGGGGTTGGAAACACCATATATTTT. This translates into CASSPRGGVGNTIYF.

This chain links TRBV6-1 with TRBJ1-5, with D tentatively TRBD1 (6 bases). CDR3 length equals 19 residues. V was pared by 4 bases and J by 6 bases, with 28 bases between. Germline V gene data show CDR1 as MNHNS and CDR2 as SASEGT. Here the CDR3 reads CASSGGRTGQGRSGQPQHF. Written as DNA, the CDR3 is TGTGCCAGCAGTGGGGGTCGTACAGGTCAGGGGCGGTCGGGTCAGCCCCAGCATTTT.

The chain uses TRBV19 and TRBJ1-2; D unclear. The germline gives CDR1 LNHDA, CDR2 SQIVND (reference sequence). V dropped 7 bases and J dropped 2 bases, with 11 bases sitting between them. This CDR3 region has 13 residues. The CDR3 is CASKAGENYGYTF. The CDR3, as DNA: TGTGCCAGTAAGGCTGGGGAAAACTATGGCTACACCTTC.

The V gene is TRBV11-3, the J gene TRBJ2-7; D gene uncertain. The CDR3 loop spans 13 amino acids. CDR1 is SGHNT and CDR2 is YENEEA in the germline V gene. The ends were cut back, 5 bases at V and 3 bases at J, with 11 bases in the middle. CDR3 bases: TGTGCCAGCAGCCAAGACCGGTACTACGAGCAGTACTTC. Amino acids: CASSQDRYYEQYF.

The chain joins TRBV29-1 to TRBJ2-3; weak D call: TRBD2 (5 bases). V lost 7 bases, J lost 5 bases, and 7 bases lay in between. CDR1 SQVTM and CDR2 ANQGSEA come from the germline V gene. The CDR3 is 10 amino acids. DNA of the CDR3: TGCAGCGCCACTAGAGATACGCAGTATTTT. It is translated as CSATRDTQYF.

V gene TRBV28 combines with J gene TRBJ1-4, with TRBD1 identical over 9 bases. Germline CDR1 is MDHEN and CDR2 is SYDVKM. This CDR3 is built from 17 residues. Unmatched junction bases numbered 10, after V lost 3 bases and J lost 5 bases. CDR3: CASSFPALGTGNEKLFF. CDR3 in DNA: TGTGCCAGCAGTTTTCCGGCCCTCGGGACAGGGAATGAAAAACTGTTTTTT. The complete variable domain, with remaining parts taken from reference TRBV28 and TRBJ1-4, reads DVKVTQSSRYLVKRTGEKVFLECVQDMDHENMFWYRQDPGLGLRLIYFSYDVKMKEKGDIPEGYSVSREKKERFSLILESASTNQTSMYLCASSFPALGTGNEKLFFGSGTQLSVL.

CDR3 loop: CASSLEAGVYNEQFF. For the CDR3, the DNA is TGTGCCAGCAGCTTAGAGGCGGGGGTTTACAATGAGCAGTTCTTC. The rearrangement links TRBV7-9 to TRBJ2-1, with 7 bases matching TRBD2. CDR1 is SEHNR and CDR2 is FQNEAQ in the germline V gene (reference sequence). The trim removed 1 base at V and 4 bases at J, leaving 4 bases unmatched. The CDR3 runs 15 residues.

The chain carries TRBV15 and TRBJ2-7; the D is unclear. The CDR3 has 13 residues. Germline V gene lookup returns CDR1 LNHNV and CDR2 YYDKDF (reference sequence). Deletions cut 1 base from V and 2 bases from J, with 6 bases between. The CDR3 spells CATSRGRTYEQYF. CDR3 nucleotides: TGTGCCACCAGCAGAGGGCGGACCTACGAGCAGTACTTC.